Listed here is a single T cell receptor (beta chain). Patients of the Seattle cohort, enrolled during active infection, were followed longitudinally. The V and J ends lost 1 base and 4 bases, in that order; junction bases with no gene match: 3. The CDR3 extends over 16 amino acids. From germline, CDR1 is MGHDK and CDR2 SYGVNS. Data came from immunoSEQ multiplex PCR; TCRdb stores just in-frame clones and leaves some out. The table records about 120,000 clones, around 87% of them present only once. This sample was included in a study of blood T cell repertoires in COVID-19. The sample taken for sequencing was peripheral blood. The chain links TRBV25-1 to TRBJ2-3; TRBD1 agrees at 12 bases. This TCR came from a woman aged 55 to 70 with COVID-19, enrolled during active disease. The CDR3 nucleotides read TGTGCCAGCAGTGAATCGGGGACAGGGGGCTCAGATACGCAGTATTTT. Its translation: CASSESGTGGSDTQYF. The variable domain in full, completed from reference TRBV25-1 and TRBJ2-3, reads EADIYQTPRYLVIGTGKKITLECSQTMGHDKMYWYQQDPGMELHLIHYSYGVNSTEKGDLSSESTVSRIRTEHFPLTLESARPSHTSQYLCASSESGTGGSDTQYFGPGTRLTVL.